The text below deals with one TCR beta chain. Its cognate antigen has yet to be identified. Base qualities are not provided; no much larger clone lies one nucleotide away. Other DNA sequences within the sample encode an identical CDR3. This record comes from a study of control samples from healthy donors and cancer patients (dated by TCRdb to 2020 to 2021). From the cysteine through the phenylalanine, the CDR3 covers 13 amino acids. Of the read, only the CDR3 DNA is kept; its 39 bases are in frame from base 1. At the junction V is shortened by 1 base and J by 8 bases, with 11 bases in between. CDR1 is given as MNHNS and CDR2 as SASEGT, both from the germline V gene. Library preparation was by the immunoSEQ multiplex PCR assay. Imported from immuneACCESS, the table was reduced by TCRdb to in-frame sequences with V and J called. These copies leave out some clones; in studies compared against another copy, an unresolved V gene accounts for under half, and the cause of the remainder is not known. The sample records fewer than 90,000 clones, roughly 88% of which are singletons. Of the sample, 5.7% falls within the top ten clones.

The chain links TRBV6-1 with TRBJ1-2; the D gene is not confidently resolved. The sample comprised blood. The sequence was collected from a woman in her forties or fifties in good health. The CDR3 is CASSEDRRSGYTF. The DNA is TGTGCCAGCAGTGAAGACCGTCGGTCCGGCTACACCTTC.